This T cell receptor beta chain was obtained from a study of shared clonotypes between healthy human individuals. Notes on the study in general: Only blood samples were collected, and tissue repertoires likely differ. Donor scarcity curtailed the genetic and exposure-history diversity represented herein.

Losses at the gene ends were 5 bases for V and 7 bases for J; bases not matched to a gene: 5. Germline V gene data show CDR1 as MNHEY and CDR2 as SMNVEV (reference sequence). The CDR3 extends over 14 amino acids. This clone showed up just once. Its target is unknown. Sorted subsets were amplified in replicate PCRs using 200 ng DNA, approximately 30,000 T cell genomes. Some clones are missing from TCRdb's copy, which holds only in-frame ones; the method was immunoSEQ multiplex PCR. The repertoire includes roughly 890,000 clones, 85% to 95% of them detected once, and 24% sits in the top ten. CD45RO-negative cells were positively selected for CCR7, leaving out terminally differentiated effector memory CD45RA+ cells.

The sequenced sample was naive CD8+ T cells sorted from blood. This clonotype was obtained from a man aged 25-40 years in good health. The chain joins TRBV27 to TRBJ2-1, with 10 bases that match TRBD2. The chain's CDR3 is CASSLMGLANEQFF. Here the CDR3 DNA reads TGTGCCAGCAGTCTAATGGGACTAGCGAATGAGCAGTTCTTC.